What follows are 10 T cell receptor beta chains derived from one specimen sequenced in a study of shared clonotypes between healthy human individuals. Using immunoSEQ multiplex PCR, the repertoire was profiled, and TCRdb retains in-frame clones only, with some absent. Of 450,000 to 550,000 clones in the sample, roughly 78% were seen once. The sequencing input was PBMCs. Receptors originate from a middle-aged woman in good health. Some clones in this sample may be carry-over from other donors' samples.

The V gene is TRBV28, the J gene TRBJ1-5, with D tentatively TRBD1 (5 bases). Germline V gene lookup returns CDR1 MDHEN and CDR2 SYDVKM. The V end was cut by 10 bases, the J end by 2 bases, with 12 bases between. The CDR3 totals 13 residues. CDR3 coding DNA: TGTGCCATCAGGGAGTTTGGCAATCAGCCCCAGCATTTT. The encoded protein is CAIREFGNQPQHF.

This chain joins TRBV11-3 and TRBJ2-5; 14 positions match TRBD2. CDR1 is SGHNT and CDR2 is YENEEA in the germline V gene. The CDR3 contains 16 residues. J gave up 2 bases and V 5 bases, and 4 bases lay outside the gene matches. The CDR3 nucleotides are TGTGCCAGCAGCAAGGGACTAGCGGGAGCACAAGAGACCCAGTACTTC. This translates into CASSKGLAGAQETQYF.

The table lists this clone with a few counts. In DNA form, the CDR3 reads TGTGCCAGCAGCTTGGGGCCGGGCGGGAGAACCTACGAGCAGTACTTC. This encodes CASSLGPGGRTYEQYF. The chain uses TRBV5-5 and TRBJ2-7, with 7 nucleotides matching TRBD2. The J segment lost 2 bases and the V segment lost 0 bases, leaving 8 bases of the junction unmatched. Germline V gene lookup returns CDR1 SGHKS and CDR2 YYEKEE (reference sequence). The CDR3 is 16 amino acids.

V is TRBV7-9 and J is TRBJ2-7; tentative D call: TRBD1 (6 bases). The CDR3 is made up of 15 amino acids. Germline V gene data show CDR1 as SEHNR and CDR2 as FQNEAQ (reference sequence). V gave up 1 base and J gave up 2 bases, with 12 bases separating them. The CDR3 is CASSLGQGPAYEQYF. The CDR3 DNA reads as TGTGCCAGCAGCTTAGGGCAGGGGCCAGCCTACGAGCAGTACTTC.

This chain uses TRBV28 with TRBJ2-1, with 10 positions matching TRBD2. V trimming: 3 bases; J trimming: 7 bases; junction bases outside the gene matches: 12. This CDR3 is 17 amino acids long. Germline values: CDR1 MDHEN, CDR2 SYDVKM. The CDR3 spells CASSLETGAGGMNEQFF. CDR3 sequence (DNA): TGTGCCAGCAGTTTGGAGACCGGAGCGGGAGGGATGAATGAGCAGTTCTTC.

The genes are TRBV5-1 and TRBJ2-2; TRBD2 agrees at 14 bases. Germline CDR1 is SGHRS and CDR2 is YFSETQ. The CDR3 has 17 amino acids. V dropped 4 bases and J dropped 7; count of bases not matched to a gene: 9. CDR3 loop: CASSPGLAGVVGGELFF. As DNA, the CDR3 is TGCGCCAGCAGCCCGGGACTAGCGGGAGTGGTTGGCGGGGAGCTGTTTTTT.

The chain is built from TRBV30 and TRBJ1-3, with 8 bases matching TRBD1. This CDR3 is 15 amino acids long. V trimming: 3 bases; J trimming: 0 bases; junction bases outside the gene matches: 4. Germline CDR1 and CDR2: GTSNPN and SVGIG (reference sequence). DNA of the CDR3: TGTGCCTGGAGCACAGGGGGTCTCTCTGGAAACACCATATATTTT. Amino acids: CAWSTGGLSGNTIYF.

This clone appeared once. The chain uses TRBV9 and TRBJ1-2; TRBD1 matches at 9 bases. Germline V gives CDR1 SGDLS, CDR2 YYNGEE. V lost 3 bases and J lost 7; bases outside the gene matches: 10. The CDR3 length is 15 residues. CDR3 sequence reads: CASSASPGTGFGYTF. The CDR3 nucleotides read TGTGCCAGCAGCGCCAGTCCCGGGACAGGGTTTGGCTACACCTTC.

The gene calls are TRBV5-5 and TRBJ2-7; D is undetermined. There are 16 residues in the CDR3. The germline gives CDR1 SGHKS, CDR2 YYEKEE (reference sequence). Trimming shortened V by 1 base and J by 0 bases, and 14 bases separated the two germline ends. The CDR3 sequence is CASSLLLGYRSYEQYF. CDR3 DNA: TGTGCCAGCAGCTTGTTATTGGGATACCGCTCCTACGAGCAGTACTTC.

The chain combines TRBV28 with TRBJ1-4; 8 nucleotides align to TRBD1. The germline CDR1 and CDR2 sequences are MDHEN and SYDVKM. This CDR3 has 14 amino acids. The junction had 7 bases not matched to a gene; V was cut back by 5 bases and J by 8 bases. In DNA form, the CDR3 reads TGTGCCAGCAGTCAACAGGGGGTATCCGAAAAACTGTTTTTT. Translation: CASSQQGVSEKLFF.